The source of this TCR beta chain is a study of CD8 T cells in Susac syndrome. Germline V gene sequence: CDR1 MGHRA, CDR2 YSYEKL. CDR3 length: 13 residues. The V and J ends lost 0 bases and 7 bases respectively, with 10 bases between them. RNA, at roughly 0.45 to 1 ug, was reverse transcribed with random hexamers. From the immunoSEQ multiplex PCR reads, TCRdb called clonotypes with MiXCR, one entry per CDR3 protein. The table includes more than 65,000 distinct CDR3 sequences, around 95% detected once. The sample was CD8+ T cells from PBMCs. This chain joins TRBV4-1 and TRBJ2-7; possibly TRBD2 for D (5 bases). The receptor comes from a human donor in good health. The CDR3 spells CASSQDRGWEQYV. In nucleotides, the CDR3 is TGCGCCAGCAGCCAAGATCGAGGGTGGGAGCAGTACGTC.